This TCR beta chain was sequenced in a study of blood T cell repertoires in COVID-19. Study summary: Acute-phase and convalescent COVID-19 samples originated in the United States, Italy and Spain. T cells, B-cell-depleted T cells, or PBMCs supplied cDNA or gDNA.

Authors' analysis steps: Cell counts per sample came from amplifying reference gene primers. The repertoire was sequenced with immunoSEQ multiplex PCR; TCRdb's copy has only in-frame clones and lacks some. Clonal size and the V and J genes are those of that table, whereas D and trimming came from the DNA. Of 300,000 to 400,000 clones in the sample, 85% to 90% were seen once. The CDR3 has 14 residues. The V gene is TRBV21-1, the J gene TRBJ1-4; TRBD1 is the table's D call and was not checked against the DNA. TRBV21-1 represents a pseudogene. This receptor was identified in a woman in her 70s with COVID-19, enrolled during active disease. Material for sequencing was peripheral blood. CDR3 coding DNA: TGTGCCAGCAGCGTACAGGCCTATAATGAAAAACTGTTTTTT. Amino acids: CASSVQAYNEKLFF.